This T cell receptor beta chain was identified during a study of T cell responses to AZD1222 COVID-19 vaccine. General study findings and limits: Variant regions that are unmutated are reportedly the target of nearly half of spike-specific TCRs. CD4 TCRs linked to vaccination spanned spike, dominating at 160-218 and 743-854.

The table lists this clone with a count of one. Its matching antigen is unknown. Assay used: immunoSEQ multiplex PCR; TCRdb lists only in-frame clones, some missing. The sample lists under 110,000 clones; approximately 90% were seen once. Unmatched junction bases numbered 8, after V lost 2 bases and J lost 8 bases. The CDR3 is made up of 14 amino acids. The germline V gene has CDR1 MDHEN and CDR2 SYDVKM. Here the sequenced sample was peripheral blood, taken on day 0 of AZD1222 vaccination. V gene TRBV28 combines with J gene TRBJ1-2; 7 bases align to TRBD1. This receptor was taken from an adult in good health. The CDR3 is CASSLTGVRGGYTF. The CDR3 DNA sequence: TGTGCCAGCAGTTTAACAGGGGTTAGAGGCGGCTACACCTTC.